The present TCR beta chain was sequenced within a study of OX40 agonist ivuxolimab in advanced cancers. Here immunoSEQ multiplex PCR was the method, and the copy in TCRdb shows in-frame clones only, minus some. Among more than 20,000 clones listed, 88% were seen once. Note on this clone: The antigen remains unidentified.

CDR1 is SNHLY and CDR2 is FYNNEI in the germline V gene. This CDR3 has 16 residues. Whole-study results and caveats: Relative to CD4+, CD8+ T cells held more expanded clones on average.

This receptor was taken from an adult with an advanced solid tumor such as melanoma, head and neck, liver or kidney cancer. Sequenced material: CD4+ or CD8+ T cells sorted from blood, taken in a trial of the OX40 agonist ivuxolimab. V is TRBV2 and J is TRBJ2-5, with D possibly being TRBD2 (7 bases). The last part of the DNA fits TRBJ2-7 better; the J call may be wrong. The CDR3 DNA sequence: TGTGCCAGCGGAGGGCAGGGGAGCGGGATAGCCTACGAGCAGTACTTC. This translates into CASGGQGSGIAYEQYF.